The 17 T cell receptor beta chains below all came from one sample that was sequenced in a study of identical twins. MiXCR was run by TCRdb on the 5' RACE reads, yielding one entry per CDR3 protein. The sample yields some 1,600,000 distinct CDR3 sequences, 25% to 35% seen once. Material: cord blood. These receptors were obtained from a newborn girl in good health.

This rearrangement joins TRBV5-6 to TRBJ2-1; the match to TRBD2 covers 9 bases. Gene TRBJ2-7 matches the end of the DNA better, so the J call may be wrong. The CDR3 is 16 residues long. Germline V CDR1 and CDR2: SGHDT, YYEEEE. CDR3 DNA sequence: TGTGCCAGCAGCGTAGGTAGCGGGAGCTCCTACAATGAGCAGTACTTC. Amino acids: CASSVGSGSSYNEQYF.

This clonotype was counted only a few times. CDR3 sequence (DNA): TGCAGTGCTTCATGGACTAGCAAGAAACAGACCCAGTACTTC. Its protein product is CSASWTSKKQTQYF. The rearrangement uses TRBV20-1 and TRBJ2-7; 8 bases align to TRBD2. With the DNA end fitting TRBJ2-5 better, the J assignment may be wrong. Germline CDR1 reads DFQATT; CDR2 reads SNEGSKA (reference sequence). The CDR3 runs 14 residues.

The V call is TRBV2, the J call TRBJ2-3, with 7 positions matching TRBD2. Losses at the gene ends were 6 bases for V and 2 bases for J; bases not matched to a gene: 8. Germline assignment: CDR1 SNHLY and CDR2 FYNNEI. CDR3 length: 15 residues. The CDR3 protein is CASRKAGPFTDTQYF. The CDR3 region has the DNA TGTGCCAGCAGAAAAGCGGGGCCCTTCACAGATACGCAGTATTTT. Full variable domain (remainder filled in from reference TRBV2 and TRBJ2-3): EPEVTQTPSHQVTQMGQEVILRCVPISNHLYFYWYRQILGQKVEFLVSFYNNEISEKSEIFDDQFSVERPDGSNFTLKIRSTKLEDSAMYFCASRKAGPFTDTQYFGPGTRLTVL.

This clonotype was seen a handful of times. This sequence joins TRBV9 and TRBJ2-3; TRBD1 matches 7 bases. Germline V gene sequence: CDR1 SGDLS, CDR2 YYNGEE. CDR3 length equals 14 residues. Trimming at V came to 3 bases and at J to 5 bases, leaving 6 bases not matched to a gene. CDR3 loop: CASSETGSGDTQYF. In DNA form, the CDR3 reads TGTGCCAGCAGCGAGACAGGGTCGGGAGATACGCAGTATTTT.

This clonotype turned up a few times. V is TRBV10-3 and J is TRBJ1-1, with D possibly matching TRBD1 (5 bases). The V gene lost 10 bases and the J gene lost 4 bases, with 13 bases spanning the gap. CDR3 length: 12 residues. Germline loops: CDR1 ENHRY, CDR2 SYGVKD. The CDR3 protein is CATHSGGTEAFF. The CDR3 DNA is TGTGCCACTCACTCCGGGGGCACTGAAGCTTTCTTT.

CDR3 in amino acids: CSARFLGKSYEQYF. CDR3 sequence (DNA): TGCAGTGCTAGGTTTCTCGGCAAGTCCTACGAGCAGTACTTC. The V and J genes are TRBV20-1 and TRBJ2-7; D is ambiguous. The CDR3 totals 14 residues. Trimming stripped 3 bases from V and 1 base from J, with 13 bases between. Germline V gives CDR1 DFQATT, CDR2 SNEGSKA (reference sequence).

The V call is TRBV5-1, the J call TRBJ2-3; D gene ambiguous. This CDR3 comprises 15 residues. Germline-derived CDR1 and CDR2 are SGHRS and YFSETQ. Trimming removed 1 base at V and 2 bases at J, with 11 bases between. The CDR3 DNA is TGCGCCAGCAGCTTGCAGCCAGGATACACAGATACGCAGTATTTT. Encoded protein: CASSLQPGYTDTQYF.

The rearrangement links TRBV7-2 to TRBJ2-5; 7 bases are a match to TRBD2. V lost 4 bases, J lost 11 bases, and 7 bases stayed unmatched. The V gene's germline CDR1 is SGHTA and CDR2 FQGNSA. This CDR3 spans 12 amino acids. The CDR3 here is CASSSGLNEQYF. The CDR3 region has the DNA TGTGCCAGCAGCTCGGGACTAAATGAGCAGTACTTC.

This rearrangement joins TRBV5-5 to TRBJ1-1, with D possibly being TRBD1 (5 bases). V was pared by 0 bases and J by 6 bases, with 12 bases between. This CDR3 has 14 residues. Per the germline V gene, CDR1 is SGHKS and CDR2 is YYEKEE (reference sequence). The CDR3 DNA reads as TGTGCCAGCAGCTTGGGGGGTCCAGGGTCTGAAGCTTTCTTT. Translated, it gives CASSLGGPGSEAFF.

This clonotype was detected only a few times. The chain has TRBV4-1 and TRBJ2-7; D gene uncertain. The CDR3 loop spans 15 amino acids. Germline V gene data show CDR1 as MGHRA and CDR2 as YSYEKL. Trimming removed 1 base at V and 2 bases at J, with 12 bases between. The CDR3 reads CASSQVVGGPYEQYF. CDR3 nucleotides: TGCGCCAGCAGCCAAGTTGTAGGCGGACCCTACGAGCAGTACTTC.

There are a few counts of this clonotype. The V gene is TRBV20-1, the J gene TRBJ1-1; 8 bases align to TRBD1. This CDR3 is 14 amino acids long. Per the germline V gene, CDR1 is DFQATT and CDR2 is SNEGSKA (reference sequence). V shed 3 bases, J shed 1 base, and the junction held 4 bases outside the gene matches. The CDR3 nucleotides are TGCAGTGCTAGCGGGACAGGTAGGAACACTGAAGCTTTCTTT. It codes for CSASGTGRNTEAFF.

The chain couples TRBV27 to TRBJ1-6; D gene unclear. Per the germline V gene, CDR1 is MNHEY and CDR2 is SMNVEV (reference sequence). The CDR3 totals 15 residues. The V gene lost 6 bases and the J gene lost 5 bases, with 14 bases spanning the gap. Here the CDR3 DNA reads TGTGCCAGCAGCCTTCCGGGAGGGAATAATTCACCCCTCCACTTT. Translation: CASSLPGGNNSPLHF.

The rearrangement uses TRBV18 and TRBJ2-3, with D unresolved. V gave up 0 bases and J gave up 4 bases, with 11 bases separating them. This CDR3 region has 15 residues. Germline loops: CDR1 KGHSH, CDR2 LQKENI. The CDR3 reads CASSPPQPGADTQYF. The CDR3 DNA reads as TGTGCCAGCTCACCACCCCAGCCTGGCGCAGATACGCAGTATTTT. The whole variable domain, remainder taken from reference TRBV18 and TRBJ2-3, is NAGVMQNPRHLVRRRGQEARLRCSPMKGHSHVYWYRQLPEEGLKFMVYLQKENIIDESGMPKERFSAEFPKEGPSILRIQQVVRGDSAAYFCASSPPQPGADTQYFGPGTRLTVL.

The chain joins TRBV6-5 to TRBJ1-1; TRBD1 matches 9 bases. V shed 5 bases and J 1 base; nucleotides not matched to a gene: 8. This CDR3 comprises 16 residues. Looked up from germline, CDR1 is MNHEY and CDR2 is SVGAGI. The CDR3 protein is CASSKKQGAGNTEAFF. The CDR3 DNA follows: TGTGCCAGCAGTAAGAAACAGGGGGCGGGGAACACTGAAGCTTTCTTT.

The gene calls are TRBV7-2 and TRBJ2-3; TRBD2 might be the D (6 bases). The CDR3 contains 14 residues. Germline CDR1 SGHTA, CDR2 FQGNSA. Trimming left V 7 bases short and J 6 bases short, with 17 bases between. Written as DNA, the CDR3 is TGTGCCAGCATCCGGGGACTGAATTCCGATACGCAGTATTTT. It yields the protein CASIRGLNSDTQYF. The full variable domain, rest sourced from reference TRBV7-2 and TRBJ2-3, is GAGVSQSPSNKVTEKGKDVELRCDPISGHTALYWYRQSLGQGLEFLIYFQGNSAPDKSGLPSDRFSAERTGGSVSTLTIQRTQQEDSAVYLCASIRGLNSDTQYFGPGTRLTVL.

This clonotype was picked up a small number of times. The rearrangement links TRBV7-8 to TRBJ2-7; 7 bases map to TRBD1. J gave up 1 base and V 3 bases, and 12 bases lay outside the gene matches. Germline CDR1 and CDR2: SGHVS and FQNEAQ. This CDR3 is 17 amino acids long. The CDR3: CASSFPKRGTVSYEQYF. The CDR3 DNA reads as TGTGCCAGCAGCTTCCCGAAGAGGGGGACAGTGTCCTACGAGCAGTACTTC.

The chain carries TRBV6-6 and TRBJ1-5, with TRBD1 as a possible D gene (5 bases). Looked up from germline, CDR1 is MNHNY and CDR2 is SVGAGI (reference sequence). The CDR3 length is 16 residues. Trimming removed 0 bases at V and 3 bases at J, with 12 bases between. The CDR3 is CASSYSIGGNNQPQHF. CDR3 nucleotide sequence: TGTGCCAGCAGTTACTCGATCGGGGGGAACAATCAGCCCCAGCATTTT.